The sequence of this T cell receptor beta chain was determined in a study of T-cell memory formation after mild COVID-19. TCRdb independently ran MiXCR on the 5' RACE reads; one entry per CDR3 protein. The table lists 100,000 to 140,000 distinct CDR3 sequences, approximately 15% of them singletons. From germline, CDR1 is SNHLY and CDR2 FYNNEI. The trim removed 2 bases at V and 1 base at J, leaving 2 bases unmatched. The CDR3 contains 17 residues. This receptor was obtained from a man aged 18 to 29 who had mild COVID-19 (a few samples of this study predate the infection). Cell type and time point are not known. Sequencing was performed on PBMCs or a T cell subset sorted from them (not recorded which). The chain carries TRBV2 and TRBJ2-3, with 14 bases matching TRBD2. The CDR3: CASSEWGLAGGTDTQYF. The CDR3 nucleotides read TGTGCCAGCAGTGAATGGGGACTAGCGGGGGGCACAGATACGCAGTATTTT.